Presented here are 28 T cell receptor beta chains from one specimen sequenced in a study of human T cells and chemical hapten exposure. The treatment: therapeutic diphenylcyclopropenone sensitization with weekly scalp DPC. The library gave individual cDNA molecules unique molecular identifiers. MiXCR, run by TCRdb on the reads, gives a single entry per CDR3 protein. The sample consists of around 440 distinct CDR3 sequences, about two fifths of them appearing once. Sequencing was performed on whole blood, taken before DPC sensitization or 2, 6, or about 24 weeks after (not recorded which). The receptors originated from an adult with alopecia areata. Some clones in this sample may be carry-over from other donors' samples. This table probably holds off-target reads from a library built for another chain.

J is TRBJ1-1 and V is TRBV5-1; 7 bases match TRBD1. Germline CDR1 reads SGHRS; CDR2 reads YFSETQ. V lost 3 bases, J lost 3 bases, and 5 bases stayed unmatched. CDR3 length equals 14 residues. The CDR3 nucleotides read TGCGCCAGCAGCTCCACAGGGGAGGACACTGAAGCTTTCTTT. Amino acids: CASSSTGEDTEAFF.

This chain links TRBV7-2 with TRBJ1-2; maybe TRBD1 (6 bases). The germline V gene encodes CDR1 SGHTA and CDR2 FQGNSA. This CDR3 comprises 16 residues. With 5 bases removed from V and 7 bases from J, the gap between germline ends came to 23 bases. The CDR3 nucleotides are TGTGCCAGCAGCCCAGCAGGCCCCAGGGGCCTCTTTGGCTACACCTTC. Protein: CASSPAGPRGLFGYTF.

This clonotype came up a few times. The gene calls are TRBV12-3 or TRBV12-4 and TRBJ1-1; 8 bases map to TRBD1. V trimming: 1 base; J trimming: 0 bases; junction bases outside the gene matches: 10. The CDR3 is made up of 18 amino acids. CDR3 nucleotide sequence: TGTGCCAGCAGTTTAGGGGACAGGCTCGCAAAACTGAACACTGAAGCTTTCTTT. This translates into CASSLGDRLAKLNTEAFF.

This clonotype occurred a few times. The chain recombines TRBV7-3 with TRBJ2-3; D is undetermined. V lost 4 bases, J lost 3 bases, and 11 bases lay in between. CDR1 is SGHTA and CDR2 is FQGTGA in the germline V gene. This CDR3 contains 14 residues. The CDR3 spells CASSSSSTTDTQYF. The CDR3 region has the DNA TGTGCCAGCAGCTCCTCTTCGACGACAGATACGCAGTATTTT.

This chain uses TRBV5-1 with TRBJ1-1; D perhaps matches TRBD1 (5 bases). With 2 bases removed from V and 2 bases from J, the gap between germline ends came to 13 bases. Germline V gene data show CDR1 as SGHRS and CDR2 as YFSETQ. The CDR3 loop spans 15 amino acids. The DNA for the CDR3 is TGCGCCAGCAGCTTTGAGTTAAGGGGAAACACTGAAGCTTTCTTT. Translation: CASSFELRGNTEAFF.

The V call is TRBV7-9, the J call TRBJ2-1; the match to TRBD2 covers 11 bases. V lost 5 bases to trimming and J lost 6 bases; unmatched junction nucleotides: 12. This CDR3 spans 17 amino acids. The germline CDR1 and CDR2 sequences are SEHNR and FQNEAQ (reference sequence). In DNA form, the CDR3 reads TGTGCCAGCAGCGGGACTAGCGGTGCCCTATGGGTCAATGAGCAGTTCTTC. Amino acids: CASSGTSGALWVNEQFF.

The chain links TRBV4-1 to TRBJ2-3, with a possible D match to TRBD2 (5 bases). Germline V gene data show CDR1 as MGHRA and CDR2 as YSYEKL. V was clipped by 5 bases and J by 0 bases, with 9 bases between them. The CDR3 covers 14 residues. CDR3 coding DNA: TGCGCCAGCAGCGGAGGAGGTAGCACAGATACGCAGTATTTT. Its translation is CASSGGGSTDTQYF.

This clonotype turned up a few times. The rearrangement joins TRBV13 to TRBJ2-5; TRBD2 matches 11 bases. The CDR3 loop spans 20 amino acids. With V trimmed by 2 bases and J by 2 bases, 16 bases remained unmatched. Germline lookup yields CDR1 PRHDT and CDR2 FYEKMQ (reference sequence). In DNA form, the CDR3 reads TGTGCCAGCAGCTTATTTCCTAAGGTAGCGGGGGGGCGGAAGCAAGAGACCCAGTACTTC. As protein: CASSLFPKVAGGRKQETQYF.

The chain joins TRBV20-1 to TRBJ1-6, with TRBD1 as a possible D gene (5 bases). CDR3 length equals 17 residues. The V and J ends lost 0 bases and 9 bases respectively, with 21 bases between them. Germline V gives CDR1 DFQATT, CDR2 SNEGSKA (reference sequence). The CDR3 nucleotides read TGCAGTGCTAGAGAAGGTCAGGGATATCGTAACGGTTCACCCCTCCACTTT. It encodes CSAREGQGYRNGSPLHF.

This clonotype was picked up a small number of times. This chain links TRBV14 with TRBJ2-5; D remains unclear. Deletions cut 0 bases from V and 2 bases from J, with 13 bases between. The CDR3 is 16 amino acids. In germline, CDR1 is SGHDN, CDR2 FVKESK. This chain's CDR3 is CASSQDRQTTQETQYF. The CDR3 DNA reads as TGTGCCAGCAGCCAAGACAGGCAAACAACACAAGAGACCCAGTACTTC.

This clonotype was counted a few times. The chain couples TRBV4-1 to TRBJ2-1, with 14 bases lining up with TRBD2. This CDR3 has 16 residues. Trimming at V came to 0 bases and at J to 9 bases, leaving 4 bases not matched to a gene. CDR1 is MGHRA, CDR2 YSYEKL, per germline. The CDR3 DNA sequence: TGCGCCAGCAGCCAAGAGAGACTAGCGGGGGGGTTTGAGCAGTTCTTC. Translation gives CASSQERLAGGFEQFF.

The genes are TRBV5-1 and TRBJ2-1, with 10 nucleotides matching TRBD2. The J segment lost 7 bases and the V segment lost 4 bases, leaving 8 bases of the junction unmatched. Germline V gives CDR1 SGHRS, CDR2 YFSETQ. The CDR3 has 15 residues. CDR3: CASSPSGGAMNEQFF. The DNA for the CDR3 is TGCGCCAGCAGCCCAAGCGGGGGGGCTATGAATGAGCAGTTCTTC. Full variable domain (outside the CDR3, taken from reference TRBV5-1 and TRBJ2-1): KAGVTQTPRYLIKTRGQQVTLSCSPISGHRSVSWYQQTPGQGLQFLFEYFSETQRNKGNFPGRFSGRQFSNSRSEMNVSTLELGDSALYLCASSPSGGAMNEQFFGPGTRLTVL.

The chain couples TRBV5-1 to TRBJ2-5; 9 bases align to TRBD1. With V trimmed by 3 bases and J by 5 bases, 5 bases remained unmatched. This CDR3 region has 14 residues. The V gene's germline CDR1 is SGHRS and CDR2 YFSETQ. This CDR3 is CASSSQGAYETQYF. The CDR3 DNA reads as TGCGCCAGCAGCTCACAGGGGGCTTATGAGACCCAGTACTTC.

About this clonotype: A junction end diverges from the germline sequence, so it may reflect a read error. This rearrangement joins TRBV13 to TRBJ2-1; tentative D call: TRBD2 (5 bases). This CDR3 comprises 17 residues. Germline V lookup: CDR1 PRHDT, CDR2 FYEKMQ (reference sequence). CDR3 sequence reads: CASSLSLPDRGPNEQFF. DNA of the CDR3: TGCGCCAGCAGCTTATCACTACCGGACCGAGGGCCCAATGAGCAGTTCTTC.

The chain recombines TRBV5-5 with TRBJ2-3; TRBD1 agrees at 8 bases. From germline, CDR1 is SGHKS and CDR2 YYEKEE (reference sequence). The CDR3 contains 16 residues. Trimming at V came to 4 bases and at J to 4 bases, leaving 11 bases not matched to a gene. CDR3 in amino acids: CASSRLTGVPPDTQYF. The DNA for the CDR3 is TGTGCCAGCAGCAGGTTGACAGGGGTTCCGCCAGATACGCAGTATTTT.

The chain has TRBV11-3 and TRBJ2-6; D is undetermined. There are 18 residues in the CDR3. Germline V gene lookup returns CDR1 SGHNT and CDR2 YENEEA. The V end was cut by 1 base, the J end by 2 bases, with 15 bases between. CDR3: CASSLGPPSFPGANVLTF. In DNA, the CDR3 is TGTGCCAGCAGCTTAGGCCCCCCGAGCTTCCCTGGGGCCAACGTCCTGACTTTC. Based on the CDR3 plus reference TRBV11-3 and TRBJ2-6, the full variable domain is EAGVVQSPRYKIIEKKQPVAFWCNPISGHNTLYWYLQNLGQGPELLIRYENEEAVDDSQLPKDRFSAERLKGVDSTLKIQPAELGDSAVYLCASSLGPPSFPGANVLTFGAGSRLTVL.

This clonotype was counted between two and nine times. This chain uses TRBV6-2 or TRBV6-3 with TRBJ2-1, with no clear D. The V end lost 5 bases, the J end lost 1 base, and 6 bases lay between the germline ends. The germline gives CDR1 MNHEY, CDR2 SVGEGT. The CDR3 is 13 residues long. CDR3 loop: CASSRYSYNEQFF. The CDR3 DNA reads TGTGCCAGCAGTAGATATTCCTACAATGAGCAGTTCTTC.

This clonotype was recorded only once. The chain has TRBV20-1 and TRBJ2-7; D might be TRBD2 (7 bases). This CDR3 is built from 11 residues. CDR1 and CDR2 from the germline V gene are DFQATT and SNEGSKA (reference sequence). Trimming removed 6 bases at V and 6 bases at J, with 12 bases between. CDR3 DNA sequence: TGCAGTGCGGTCGGGGGGCCCGAGCAGTACTTC. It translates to CSAVGGPEQYF.

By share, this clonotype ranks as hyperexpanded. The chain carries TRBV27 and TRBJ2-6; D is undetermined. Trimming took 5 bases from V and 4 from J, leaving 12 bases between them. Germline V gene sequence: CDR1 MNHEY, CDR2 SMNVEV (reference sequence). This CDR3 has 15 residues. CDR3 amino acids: CASSPQVTGANVLTF. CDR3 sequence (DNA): TGTGCCAGCAGTCCTCAGGTTACAGGGGCCAACGTCCTGACTTTC.

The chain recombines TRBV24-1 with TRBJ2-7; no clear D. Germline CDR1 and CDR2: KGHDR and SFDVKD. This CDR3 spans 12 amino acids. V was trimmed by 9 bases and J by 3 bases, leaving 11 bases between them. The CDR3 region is CATAVRSYEQYF. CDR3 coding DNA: TGTGCCACCGCCGTCAGGAGCTACGAGCAGTACTTC.

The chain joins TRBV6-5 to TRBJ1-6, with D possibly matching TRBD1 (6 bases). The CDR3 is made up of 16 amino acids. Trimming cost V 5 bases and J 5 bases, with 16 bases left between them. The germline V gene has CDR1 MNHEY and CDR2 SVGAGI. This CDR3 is CASSADSILHNSPLHF. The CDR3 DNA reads TGTGCCAGCAGTGCGGACAGTATTCTCCATAATTCACCCCTCCACTTT.

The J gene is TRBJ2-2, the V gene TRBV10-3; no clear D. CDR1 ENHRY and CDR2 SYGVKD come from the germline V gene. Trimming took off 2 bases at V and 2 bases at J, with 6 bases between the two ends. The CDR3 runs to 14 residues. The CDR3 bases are TGTGCCATCAGTGAGAGAACCAACACCGGGGAGCTGTTTTTT. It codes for CAISERTNTGELFF.

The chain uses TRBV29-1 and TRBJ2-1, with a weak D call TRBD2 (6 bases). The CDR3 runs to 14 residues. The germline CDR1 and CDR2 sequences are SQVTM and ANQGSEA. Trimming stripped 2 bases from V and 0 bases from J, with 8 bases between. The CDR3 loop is CSVERDSSYNEQFF. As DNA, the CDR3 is TGCAGCGTTGAAAGGGACTCCTCCTACAATGAGCAGTTCTTC.

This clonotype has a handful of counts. In DNA form, the CDR3 reads TGCGCCAGCAGCAGACTAGCGGACAGCTACGAGCAGTACTTC. Translation gives CASSRLADSYEQYF. This chain links TRBV10-2 with TRBJ2-7; TRBD2 aligns across 9 bases. The V gene's germline CDR1 is WSHSY and CDR2 SAAADI. The CDR3 is 14 amino acids. Unmatched junction bases numbered 6, after V lost 6 bases and J lost 3 bases.

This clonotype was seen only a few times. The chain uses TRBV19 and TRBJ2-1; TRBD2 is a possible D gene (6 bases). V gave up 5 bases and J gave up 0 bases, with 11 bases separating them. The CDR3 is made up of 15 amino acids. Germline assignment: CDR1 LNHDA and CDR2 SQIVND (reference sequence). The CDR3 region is CASSQGLRSYNEQFF. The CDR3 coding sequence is TGTGCCAGTAGTCAGGGACTTCGCTCCTACAATGAGCAGTTCTTC.

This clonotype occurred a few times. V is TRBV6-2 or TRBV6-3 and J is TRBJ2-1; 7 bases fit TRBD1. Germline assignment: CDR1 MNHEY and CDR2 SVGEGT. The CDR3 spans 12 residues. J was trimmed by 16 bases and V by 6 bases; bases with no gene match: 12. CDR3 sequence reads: CASRAVGGKGFF. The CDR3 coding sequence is TGTGCCAGCAGGGCAGTAGGGGGCAAGGGCTTCTTC.

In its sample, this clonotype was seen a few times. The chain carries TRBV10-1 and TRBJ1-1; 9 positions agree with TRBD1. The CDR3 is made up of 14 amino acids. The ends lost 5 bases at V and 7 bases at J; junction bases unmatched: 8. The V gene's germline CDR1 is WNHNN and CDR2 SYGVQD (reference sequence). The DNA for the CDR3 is TGCGCCAGCAGTAAGACAGGGGGACAATTTGAAGCTTTCTTT. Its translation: CASSKTGGQFEAFF.

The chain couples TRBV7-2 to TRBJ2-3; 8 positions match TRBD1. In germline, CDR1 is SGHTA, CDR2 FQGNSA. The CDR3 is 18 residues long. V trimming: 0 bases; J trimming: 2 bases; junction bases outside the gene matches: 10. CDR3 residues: CASSLAQGEPTYTDTQYF. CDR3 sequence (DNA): TGTGCCAGCAGCTTAGCACAGGGGGAGCCTACCTACACAGATACGCAGTATTTT.